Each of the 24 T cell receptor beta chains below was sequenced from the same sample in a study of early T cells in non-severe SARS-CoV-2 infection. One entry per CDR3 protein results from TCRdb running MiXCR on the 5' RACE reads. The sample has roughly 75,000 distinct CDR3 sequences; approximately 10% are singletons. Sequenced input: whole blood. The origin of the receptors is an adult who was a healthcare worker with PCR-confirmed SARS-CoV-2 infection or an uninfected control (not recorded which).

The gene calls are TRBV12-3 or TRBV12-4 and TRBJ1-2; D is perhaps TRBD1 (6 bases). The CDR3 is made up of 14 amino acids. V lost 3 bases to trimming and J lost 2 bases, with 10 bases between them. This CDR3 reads CASSFHRANYGYTF. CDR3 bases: TGTGCCAGCAGTTTTCACAGGGCCAACTATGGCTACACCTTC.

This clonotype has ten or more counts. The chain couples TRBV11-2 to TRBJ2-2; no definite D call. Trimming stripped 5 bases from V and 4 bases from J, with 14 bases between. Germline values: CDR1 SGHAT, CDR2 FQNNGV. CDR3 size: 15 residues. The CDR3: CASSQGQYVTGELFF. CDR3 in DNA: TGTGCCAGCAGCCAAGGGCAGTATGTCACCGGGGAGCTGTTTTTT.

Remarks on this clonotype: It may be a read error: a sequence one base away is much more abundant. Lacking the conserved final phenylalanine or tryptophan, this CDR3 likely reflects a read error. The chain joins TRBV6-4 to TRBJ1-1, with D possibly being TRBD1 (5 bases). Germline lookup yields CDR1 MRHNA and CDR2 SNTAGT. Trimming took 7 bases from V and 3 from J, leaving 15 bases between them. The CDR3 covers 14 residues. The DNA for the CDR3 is TGTGCCAGCAAGATTAATCCGGGACACACTGAAGCTTTCATT. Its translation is CASKINPGHTEAFI.

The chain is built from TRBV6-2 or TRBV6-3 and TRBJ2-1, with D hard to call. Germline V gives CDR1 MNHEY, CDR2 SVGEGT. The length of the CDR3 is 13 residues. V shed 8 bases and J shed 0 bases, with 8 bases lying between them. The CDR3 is CASHTSSYNEQFF. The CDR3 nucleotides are TGTGCCAGCCACACAAGCTCCTACAATGAGCAGTTCTTC.

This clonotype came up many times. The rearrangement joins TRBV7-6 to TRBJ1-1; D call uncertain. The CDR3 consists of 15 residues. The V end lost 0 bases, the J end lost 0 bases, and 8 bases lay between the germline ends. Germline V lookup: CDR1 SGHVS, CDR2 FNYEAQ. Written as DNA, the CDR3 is TGTGCCAGCAGCTTAGCGAACCCCATGAACACTGAAGCTTTCTTT. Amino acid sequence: CASSLANPMNTEAFF.

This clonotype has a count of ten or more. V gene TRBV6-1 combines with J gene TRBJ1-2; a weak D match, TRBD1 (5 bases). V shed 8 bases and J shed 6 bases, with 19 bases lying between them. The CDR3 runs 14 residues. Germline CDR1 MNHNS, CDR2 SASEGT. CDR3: CASLGCRATDGYTF. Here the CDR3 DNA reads TGTGCCAGCCTAGGGTGCAGGGCAACGGATGGCTACACCTTC.

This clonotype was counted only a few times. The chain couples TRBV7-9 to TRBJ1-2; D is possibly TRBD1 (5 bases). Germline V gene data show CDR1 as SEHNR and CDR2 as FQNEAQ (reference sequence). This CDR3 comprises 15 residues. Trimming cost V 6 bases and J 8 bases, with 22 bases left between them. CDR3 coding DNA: TGTGCCAGCAGTTTACCCCCACCGGGGGAGTACGGCTACACCTTC. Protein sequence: CASSLPPPGEYGYTF.

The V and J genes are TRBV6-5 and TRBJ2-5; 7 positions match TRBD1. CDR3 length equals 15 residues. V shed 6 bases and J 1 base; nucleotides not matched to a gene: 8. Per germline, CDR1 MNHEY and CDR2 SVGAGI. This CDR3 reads CASSLGTVLQETQYF. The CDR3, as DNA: TGTGCCAGCAGCCTCGGGACAGTCCTCCAAGAGACCCAGTACTTC.

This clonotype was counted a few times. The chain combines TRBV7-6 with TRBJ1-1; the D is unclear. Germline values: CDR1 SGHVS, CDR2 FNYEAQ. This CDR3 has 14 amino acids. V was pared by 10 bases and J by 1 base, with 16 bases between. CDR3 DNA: TGTGCCACGACCCCAACGGTAAAGAACACTGAAGCTTTCTTT. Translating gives CATTPTVKNTEAFF. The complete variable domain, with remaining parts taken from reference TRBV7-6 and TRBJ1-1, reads GAGVSQSPRYKVTKRGQDVALRCDPISGHVSLYWYRQALGQGPEFLTYFNYEAQQDKSGLPNDRFSAERPEGSISTLTIQRTEQRDSAMYRCATTPTVKNTEAFFGQGTRLTVV.

This CDR3 reads CASRLSRFYEQYF. The CDR3 nucleotides read TGTGCCAGCAGATTATCCAGGTTCTACGAGCAGTACTTC. The gene calls are TRBV7-2 and TRBJ2-7, with D unclear. This CDR3 region has 13 residues. Trimming cost V 6 bases and J 3 bases, with 12 bases left between them. Per the germline V gene, CDR1 is SGHTA and CDR2 is FQGNSA.

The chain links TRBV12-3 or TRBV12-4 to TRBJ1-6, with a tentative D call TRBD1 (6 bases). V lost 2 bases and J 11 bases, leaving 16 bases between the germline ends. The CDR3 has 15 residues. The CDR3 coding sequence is TGTGCCAGCAGTTTAACCGGGCGGGGGCGAACACCCCTCCACTTT. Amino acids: CASSLTGRGRTPLHF.

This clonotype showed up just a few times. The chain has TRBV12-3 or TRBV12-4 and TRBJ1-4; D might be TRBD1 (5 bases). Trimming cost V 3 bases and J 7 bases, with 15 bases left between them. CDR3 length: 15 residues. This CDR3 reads CASSFWGSGGEKLFF. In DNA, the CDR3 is TGTGCCAGCAGTTTTTGGGGCTCGGGGGGTGAAAAACTGTTTTTT.

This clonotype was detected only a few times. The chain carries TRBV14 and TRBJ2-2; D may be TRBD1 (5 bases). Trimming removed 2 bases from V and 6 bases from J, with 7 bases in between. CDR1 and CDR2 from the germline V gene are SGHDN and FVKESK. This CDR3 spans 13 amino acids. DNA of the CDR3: TGTGCCAGCAGCCAACAGGGCGCCGGGGAGCTGTTTTTT. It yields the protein CASSQQGAGELFF. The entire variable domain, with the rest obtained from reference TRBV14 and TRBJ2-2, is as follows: EAGVTQFPSHSVIEKGQTVTLRCDPISGHDNLYWYRRVMGKEIKFLLHFVKESKQDESGMPNNRFLAERTGGTYSTLKVQPAELEDSGVYFCASSQQGAGELFFGEGSRLTVL.

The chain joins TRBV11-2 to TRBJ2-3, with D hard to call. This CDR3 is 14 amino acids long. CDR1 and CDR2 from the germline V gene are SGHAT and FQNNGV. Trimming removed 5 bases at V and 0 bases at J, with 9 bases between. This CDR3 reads CASSPLQSTDTQYF. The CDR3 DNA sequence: TGTGCCAGCAGCCCTCTCCAGAGCACAGATACGCAGTATTTT. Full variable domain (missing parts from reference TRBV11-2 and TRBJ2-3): EAGVAQSPRYKIIEKRQSVAFWCNPISGHATLYWYQQILGQGPKLLIQFQNNGVVDDSQLPKDRFSAERLKGVDSTLKIQPAKLEDSAVYLCASSPLQSTDTQYFGPGTRLTVL.

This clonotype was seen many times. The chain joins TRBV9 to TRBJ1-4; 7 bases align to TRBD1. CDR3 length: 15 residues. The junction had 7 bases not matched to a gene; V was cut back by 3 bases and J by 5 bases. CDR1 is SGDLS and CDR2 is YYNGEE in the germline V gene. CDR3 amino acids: CASSASGTENEKLFF. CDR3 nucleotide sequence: TGTGCCAGCAGCGCATCCGGGACAGAGAATGAAAAACTGTTTTTT.

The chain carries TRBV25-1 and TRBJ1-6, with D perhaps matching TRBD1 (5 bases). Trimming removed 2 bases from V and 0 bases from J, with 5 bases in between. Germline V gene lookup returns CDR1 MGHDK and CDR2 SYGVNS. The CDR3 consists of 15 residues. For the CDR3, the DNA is TGTGCCAGCAGTGAAGGGGGCTCCTATAATTCACCCCTCCACTTT. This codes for CASSEGGSYNSPLHF.

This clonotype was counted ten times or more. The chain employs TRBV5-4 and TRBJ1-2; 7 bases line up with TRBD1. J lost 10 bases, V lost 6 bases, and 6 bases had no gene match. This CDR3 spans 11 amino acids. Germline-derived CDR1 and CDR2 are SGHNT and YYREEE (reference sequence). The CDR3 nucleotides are TGTGCCAGCAACCGGGACAGACACTACACCTTC. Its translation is CASNRDRHYTF.

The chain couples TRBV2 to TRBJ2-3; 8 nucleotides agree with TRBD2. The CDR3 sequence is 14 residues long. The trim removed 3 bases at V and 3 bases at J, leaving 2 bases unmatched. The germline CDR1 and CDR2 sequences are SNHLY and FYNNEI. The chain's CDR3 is CASSDTSGTDTQYF. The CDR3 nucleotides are TGTGCCAGCAGTGACACTAGCGGAACAGATACGCAGTATTTT.

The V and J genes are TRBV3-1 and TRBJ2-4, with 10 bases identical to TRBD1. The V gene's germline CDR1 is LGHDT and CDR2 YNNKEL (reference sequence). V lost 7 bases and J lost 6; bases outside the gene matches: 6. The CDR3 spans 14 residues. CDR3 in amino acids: CASKQTGGGNIQYF. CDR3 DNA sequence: TGTGCCAGCAAGCAGACAGGGGGCGGAAACATTCAGTACTTC.

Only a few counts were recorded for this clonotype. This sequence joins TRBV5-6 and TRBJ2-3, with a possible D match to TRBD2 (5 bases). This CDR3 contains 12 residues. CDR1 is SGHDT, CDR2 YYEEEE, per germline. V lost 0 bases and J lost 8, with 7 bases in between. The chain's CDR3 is CASSLAEATQYF. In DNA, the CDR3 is TGTGCCAGCAGCTTGGCGGAGGCTACGCAGTATTTT.

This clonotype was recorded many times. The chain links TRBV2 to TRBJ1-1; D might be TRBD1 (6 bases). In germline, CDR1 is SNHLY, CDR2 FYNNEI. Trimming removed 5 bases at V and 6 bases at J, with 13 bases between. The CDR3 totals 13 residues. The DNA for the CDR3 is TGTGCCAGCAGTAAGTCAGGGGAGGCTGAAGCTTTCTTT. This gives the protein CASSKSGEAEAFF.

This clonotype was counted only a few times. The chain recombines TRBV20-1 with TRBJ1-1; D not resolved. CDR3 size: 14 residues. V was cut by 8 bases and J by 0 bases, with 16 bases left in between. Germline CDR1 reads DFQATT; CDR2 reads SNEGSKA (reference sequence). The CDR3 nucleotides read TGCAGTCCCCAGGATCCGGCAATGAACACTGAAGCTTTCTTT. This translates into CSPQDPAMNTEAFF.

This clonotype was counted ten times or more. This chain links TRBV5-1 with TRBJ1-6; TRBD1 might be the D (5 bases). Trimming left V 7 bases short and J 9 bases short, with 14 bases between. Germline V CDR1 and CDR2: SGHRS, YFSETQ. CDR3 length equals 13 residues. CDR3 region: CASSLLGLSPLHF. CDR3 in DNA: TGCGCCAGCTCCCTCTTGGGGCTTTCACCCCTCCACTTT.

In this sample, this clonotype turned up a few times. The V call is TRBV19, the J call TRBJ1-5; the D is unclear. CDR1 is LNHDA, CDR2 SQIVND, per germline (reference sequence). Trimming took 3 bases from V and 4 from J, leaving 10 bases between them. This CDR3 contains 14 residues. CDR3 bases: TGTGCCAGTAGTATTGCGGCTGGGAATCAGCCCCAGCATTTT. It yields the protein CASSIAAGNQPQHF.